This T cell receptor beta chain was captured by sequencing in a study of T cells expressing NK-cell markers. Whole-study findings and limits: Expanded NKG2C+ T cell clones had unclear HCMV specificity.

Researchers built TCR beta cDNA using 5'RACE template switching with UMIs. With the 5' RACE reads reprocessed, TCRdb shows one record per CDR3 protein and no DNA. The listing records approximately 550,000 distinct CDR3 sequences. The length of the CDR3 is 16 residues. As for this clonotype: Its cognate antigen is unknown.

The source material was blood T cells: a sorted CD56 or NKG2C T cell subset, CD4+ or CD8+ T cells, or bulk PBMC T cells (not recorded which). The source is a man between 18 and 29 years old in good health. The J gene is TRBJ2-2, the V gene TRBV12-3 or TRBV12-4; the D call of TRBD2 rests on TCRdb alone, since no DNA is present to check it. This chain's CDR3 is CASSQRGGLFTGELFF.